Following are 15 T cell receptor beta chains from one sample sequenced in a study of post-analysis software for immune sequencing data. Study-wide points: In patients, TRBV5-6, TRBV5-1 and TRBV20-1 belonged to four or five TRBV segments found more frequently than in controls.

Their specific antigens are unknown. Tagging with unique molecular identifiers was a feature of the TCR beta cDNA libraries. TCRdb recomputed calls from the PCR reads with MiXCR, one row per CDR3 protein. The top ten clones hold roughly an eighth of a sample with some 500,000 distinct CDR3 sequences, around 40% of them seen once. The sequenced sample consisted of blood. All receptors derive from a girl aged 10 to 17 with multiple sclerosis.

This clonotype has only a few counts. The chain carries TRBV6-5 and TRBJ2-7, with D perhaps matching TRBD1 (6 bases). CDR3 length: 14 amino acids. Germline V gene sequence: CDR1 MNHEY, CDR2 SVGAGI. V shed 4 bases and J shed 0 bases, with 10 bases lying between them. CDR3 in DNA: TGTGCCAGCAGTTGGGGACAAACCTCCTACGAGCAGTACTTC. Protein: CASSWGQTSYEQYF.

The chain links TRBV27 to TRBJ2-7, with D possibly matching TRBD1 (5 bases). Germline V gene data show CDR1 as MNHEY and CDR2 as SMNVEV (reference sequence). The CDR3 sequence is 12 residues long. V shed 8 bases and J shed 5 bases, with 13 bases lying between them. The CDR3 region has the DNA TGTGCCAGCGGTTCAGGGAACGACGAGCAGTACTTC. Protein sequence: CASGSGNDEQYF.

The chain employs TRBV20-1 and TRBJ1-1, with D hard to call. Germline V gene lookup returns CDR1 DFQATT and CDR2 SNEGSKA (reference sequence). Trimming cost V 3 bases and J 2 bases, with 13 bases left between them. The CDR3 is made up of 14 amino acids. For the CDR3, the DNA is TGCAGTGCTAGGGGGAACGTTTCAAACACTGAAGCTTTCTTT. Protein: CSARGNVSNTEAFF.

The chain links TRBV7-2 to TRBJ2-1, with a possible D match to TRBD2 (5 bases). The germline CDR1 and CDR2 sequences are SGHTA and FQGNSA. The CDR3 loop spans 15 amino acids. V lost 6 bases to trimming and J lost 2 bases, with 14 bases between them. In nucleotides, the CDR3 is TGTGCCAGCAGTGGAGCGGAACTCCCCTACAATGAGCAGTTCTTC. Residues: CASSGAELPYNEQFF.

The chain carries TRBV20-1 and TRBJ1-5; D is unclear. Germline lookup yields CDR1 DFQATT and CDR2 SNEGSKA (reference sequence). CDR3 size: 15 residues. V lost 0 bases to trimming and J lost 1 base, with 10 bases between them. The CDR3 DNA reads TGCAGTGCTAGAGATGGGCAGCTAAGCAATCAGCCCCAGCATTTT. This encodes CSARDGQLSNQPQHF.

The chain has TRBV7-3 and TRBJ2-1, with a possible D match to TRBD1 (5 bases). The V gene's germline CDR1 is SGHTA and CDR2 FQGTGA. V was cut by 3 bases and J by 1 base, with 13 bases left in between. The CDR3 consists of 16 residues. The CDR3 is CASSFGALLSYNEQFF. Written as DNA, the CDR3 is TGTGCCAGCAGCTTTGGGGCTTTGCTGTCCTACAATGAGCAGTTCTTC.

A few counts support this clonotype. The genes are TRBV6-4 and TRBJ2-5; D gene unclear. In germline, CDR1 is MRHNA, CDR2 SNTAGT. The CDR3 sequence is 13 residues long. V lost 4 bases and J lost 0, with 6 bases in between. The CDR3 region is CASSVRYQETQYF. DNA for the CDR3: TGTGCCAGCAGTGTCAGGTACCAAGAGACCCAGTACTTC.

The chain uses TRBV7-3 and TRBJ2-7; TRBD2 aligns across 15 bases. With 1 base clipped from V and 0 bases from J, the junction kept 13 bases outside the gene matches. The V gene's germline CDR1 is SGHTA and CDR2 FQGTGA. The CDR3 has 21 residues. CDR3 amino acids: CASSLKGPGLAGGPSSYEQYF. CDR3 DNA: TGTGCCAGCAGCTTAAAGGGCCCCGGACTAGCGGGAGGGCCTAGCTCCTACGAGCAGTACTTC. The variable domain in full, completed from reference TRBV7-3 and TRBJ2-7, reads GAGVSQTPSNKVTEKGKYVELRCDPISGHTALYWYRQSLGQGPEFLIYFQGTGAADDSGLPNDRFFAVRPEGSVSTLKIQRTERGDSAVYLCASSLKGPGLAGGPSSYEQYFGPGTRLTVT.

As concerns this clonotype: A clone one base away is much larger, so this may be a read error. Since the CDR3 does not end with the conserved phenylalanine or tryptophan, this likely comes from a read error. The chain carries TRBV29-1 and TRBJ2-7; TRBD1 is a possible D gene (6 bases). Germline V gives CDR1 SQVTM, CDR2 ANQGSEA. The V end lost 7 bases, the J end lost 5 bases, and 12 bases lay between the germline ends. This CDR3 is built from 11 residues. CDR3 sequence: CSAIRGNEQYL. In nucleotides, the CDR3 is TGCAGCGCCATCAGGGGCAACGAGCAGTACTTG.

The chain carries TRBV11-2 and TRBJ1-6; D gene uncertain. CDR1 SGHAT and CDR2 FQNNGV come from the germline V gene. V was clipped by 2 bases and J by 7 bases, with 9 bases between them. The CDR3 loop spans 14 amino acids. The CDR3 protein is CASSLNEGNSPLHF. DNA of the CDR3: TGTGCCAGCAGCTTAAACGAAGGGAATTCACCCCTCCACTTT.

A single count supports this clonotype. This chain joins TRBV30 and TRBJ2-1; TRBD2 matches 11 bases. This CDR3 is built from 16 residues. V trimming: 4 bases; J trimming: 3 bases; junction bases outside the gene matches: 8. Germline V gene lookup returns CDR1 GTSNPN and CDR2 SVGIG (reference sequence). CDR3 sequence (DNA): TGTGCCTGGAATAGGGCTAGCGGGAGGTACTACAATGAGCAGTTCTTC. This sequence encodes CAWNRASGRYYNEQFF.

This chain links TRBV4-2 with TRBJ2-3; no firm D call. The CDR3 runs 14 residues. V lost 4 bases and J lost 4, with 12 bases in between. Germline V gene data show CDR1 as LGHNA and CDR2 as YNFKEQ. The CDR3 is CASSPSPGADTQYF. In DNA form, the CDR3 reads TGTGCCAGCAGCCCTTCACCCGGCGCAGATACGCAGTATTTT.

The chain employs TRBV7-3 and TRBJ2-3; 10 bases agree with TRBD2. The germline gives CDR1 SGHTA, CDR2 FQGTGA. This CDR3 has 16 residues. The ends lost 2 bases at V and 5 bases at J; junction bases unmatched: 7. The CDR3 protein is CASSLGSSGSGDTQYF. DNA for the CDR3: TGTGCCAGCAGCTTAGGCTCTAGCGGGAGTGGAGATACGCAGTATTTT.

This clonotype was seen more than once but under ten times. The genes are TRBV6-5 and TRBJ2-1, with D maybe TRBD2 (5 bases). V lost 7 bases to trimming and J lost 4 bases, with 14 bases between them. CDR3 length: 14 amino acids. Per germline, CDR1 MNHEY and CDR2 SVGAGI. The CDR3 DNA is TGTGCCAGCATAGGGCTAGGCGGGTACAATGAGCAGTTCTTC. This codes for CASIGLGGYNEQFF.

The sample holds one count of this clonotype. DNA for the CDR3: TGTGCCATCAGTGGGACAGGGCGCGGATACGAGCAGTACTTC. Its protein product is CAISGTGRGYEQYF. The rearrangement joins TRBV10-3 to TRBJ2-7, with 8 bases matching TRBD1. Germline CDR1 is ENHRY and CDR2 is SYGVKD. The J segment lost 4 bases and the V segment lost 4 bases, leaving 6 bases of the junction unmatched. The CDR3 spans 14 residues.